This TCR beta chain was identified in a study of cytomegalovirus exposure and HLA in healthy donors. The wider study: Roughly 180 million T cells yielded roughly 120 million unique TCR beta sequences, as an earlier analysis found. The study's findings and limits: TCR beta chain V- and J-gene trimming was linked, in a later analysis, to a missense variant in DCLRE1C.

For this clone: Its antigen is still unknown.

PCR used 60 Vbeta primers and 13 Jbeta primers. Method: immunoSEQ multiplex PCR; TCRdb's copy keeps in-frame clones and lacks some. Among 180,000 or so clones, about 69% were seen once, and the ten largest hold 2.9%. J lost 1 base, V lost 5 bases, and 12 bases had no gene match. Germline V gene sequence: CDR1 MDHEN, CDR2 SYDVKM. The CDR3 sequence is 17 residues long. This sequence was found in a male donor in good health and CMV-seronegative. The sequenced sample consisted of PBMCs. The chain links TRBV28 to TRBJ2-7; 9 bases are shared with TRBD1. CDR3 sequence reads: CASSLTGGLFLSYEQYF. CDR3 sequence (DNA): TGTGCCAGCAGTCTTACAGGGGGCTTATTTCTTTCCTACGAGCAGTACTTC. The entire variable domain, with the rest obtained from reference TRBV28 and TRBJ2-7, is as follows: DVKVTQSSRYLVKRTGEKVFLECVQDMDHENMFWYRQDPGLGLRLIYFSYDVKMKEKGDIPEGYSVSREKKERFSLILESASTNQTSMYLCASSLTGGLFLSYEQYFGPGTRLTVT.